Below, one T cell receptor (beta chain) is given with its context. Its specific antigen is unknown. Base qualities are not provided; no much larger clone lies one nucleotide away. This sample was taken from a study of blood T cells in healthy people across ages (dated by TCRdb to the mid-2010s). Context from the whole study: In model experiments, template switching captured about one uniquely barcoded TCR beta cDNA molecule for every two T cells. To track age-related changes in TCR beta repertoire diversity, the study relied on deep sequencing normalized with unique cDNA molecular identifiers. Four age groups were formed from the donors: young (average roughly 16 years), middle-aged (approximately 42), aged (around 68) and long-lived (approximately 80). Donors of different ages were randomly distributed across sequencing lanes to avoid experimental bias. Using the same blood draw, the study looked at two additional independent replicas of 1 million unique cDNA reads for two donors, one aged 18 to 30 and the other aged 80 or older.

Overall results and qualifications from the work: Estimates of total diversity from one million sequenced T cells were regarded as lower bounds and underestimates. Conclusive comparison of naive and antigen-experienced compartments was prevented by the profiling of bulk unsorted PBMCs. As age increased, observed TCR beta diversity per million T cells dropped in a roughly linear way, and a significant reduction was already evident by age roughly 40. Compared with the aged group, the long-lived group had more naive CD4+ T cells, fewer expanded clones and increased TCR diversity, a pattern suggesting age selection. Because donor CMV infection status was unknown, age-related changes in expanded clonotypes were potentially confounded. There was a strong correlation between observed TCR beta diversity and the percentage of naive T cells measured by flow cytometry.

The CDR3 runs 13 residues from the cysteine to the phenylalanine. Here the CDR3 DNA is all that survives: 39 bases in frame from base 1. V was cut back by 1 base and J by 5 bases, leaving a gap of 8 bases between them. The germline V gene encodes CDR1 LGHNA and CDR2 YNFKEQ. The roughly 37 donors, aged about 6 to 100 years, were systemically healthy Caucasian individuals from Russia. Around 9.9 milliliters of peripheral blood were collected from each donor into EDTA-treated Vacutainer tubes. Ficoll-Paque density-gradient centrifugation was used to isolate PBMCs, with at least 7 million per sample. Trizol reagent was used to extract total RNA from the PBMCs, yielding at least 5 micrograms per sample. For every donor, an aliquot of PBMCs went through flow cytometry to measure the percentages of naive CD45RAhigh/CD27high T cells. The method behind the library was 5' RACE. Data came from an Illumina HiSeq 2500. A second PCR of about 6 to 12 cycles was performed with a sample-barcoded 5' primer and a J-beta primer mix. Each TCR beta cDNA molecule received a unique molecular identifier from a template-switch 5' adaptor carrying 12 random nucleotides. Each sample yielded at least 3 million CDR3-containing paired-end reads. First-strand cDNA was synthesized from all RNA with the Mint cDNA synthesis kit, primed by a TRBC-specific oligonucleotide. Following uracil-DNA glycosylase treatment, all cDNA underwent a first 18-cycle PCR with the universal primers M1SS and BC2_uni_R. The authors' analysis ran thus. For normalization, 1 million high-quality reads, each with a distinct molecular identifier, were randomly selected from each sample. Instead of being binned into consensus sequences, reads with shared molecular identifiers were discarded. MiTCR, set to a Q25 quality threshold and the strictest error-elimination algorithm, was used for CDR3 identification, clonotype clustering and error correction. A nonparametric unseen species model with Euler transformation was used to estimate lower-bound total TCR beta diversity. TCRdb reran the public reads through fastp at Q25 and MiXCR, keeping productive beta chains. When rows share a CDR3 protein, they turn into one entry using the most common DNA and genes. In this record, the V and J calls reflect TCRdb's handling and not the investigators' own analysis. Counted in this sample were some 860,000 distinct CDR3 sequences; more than 55% of them appeared once. The top ten clones comprise 20% to 30% of the sample.

This receptor was identified in a man between 40 and 49 years old in good health. The V gene is TRBV4-2 and the J gene is TRBJ2-5; no D gene is confidently identified. Material for sequencing was blood. The DNA reads TGTGCCAGCAGCCAAGCGAACGGCGAGACCCAGTACTTC. This encodes CASSQANGETQYF.